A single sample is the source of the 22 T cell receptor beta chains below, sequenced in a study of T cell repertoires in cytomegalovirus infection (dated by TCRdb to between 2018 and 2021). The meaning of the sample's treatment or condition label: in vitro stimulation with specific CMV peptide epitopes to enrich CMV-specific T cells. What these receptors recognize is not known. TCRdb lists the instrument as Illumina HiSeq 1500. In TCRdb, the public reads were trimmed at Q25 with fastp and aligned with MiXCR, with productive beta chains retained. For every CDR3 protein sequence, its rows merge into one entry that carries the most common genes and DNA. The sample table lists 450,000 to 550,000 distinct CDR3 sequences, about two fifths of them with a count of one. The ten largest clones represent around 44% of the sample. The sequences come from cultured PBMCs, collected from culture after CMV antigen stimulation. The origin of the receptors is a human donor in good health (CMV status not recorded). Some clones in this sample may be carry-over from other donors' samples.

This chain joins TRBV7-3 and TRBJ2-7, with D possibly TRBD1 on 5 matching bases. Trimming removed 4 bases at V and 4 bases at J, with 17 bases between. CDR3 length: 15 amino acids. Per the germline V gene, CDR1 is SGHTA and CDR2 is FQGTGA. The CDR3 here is CASSYGHLWVYEQYF. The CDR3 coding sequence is TGTGCCAGCAGCTATGGACACCTGTGGGTTTACGAGCAGTACTTC.

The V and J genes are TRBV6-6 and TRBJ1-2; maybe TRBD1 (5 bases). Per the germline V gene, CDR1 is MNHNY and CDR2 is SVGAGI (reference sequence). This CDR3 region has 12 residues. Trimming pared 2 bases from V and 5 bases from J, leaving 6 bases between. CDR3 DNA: TGTGCCAGCAGTTACCAGGGTTATGGCTACACCTTC. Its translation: CASSYQGYGYTF.

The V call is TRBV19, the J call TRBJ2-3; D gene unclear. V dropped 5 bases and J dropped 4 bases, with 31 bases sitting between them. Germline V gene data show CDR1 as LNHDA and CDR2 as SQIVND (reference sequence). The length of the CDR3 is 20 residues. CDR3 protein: CASSRPTPWVSPGEADTQYF. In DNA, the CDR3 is TGTGCCAGTAGTCGTCCTACTCCCTGGGTTAGCCCGGGCGAGGCAGATACGCAGTATTTT.

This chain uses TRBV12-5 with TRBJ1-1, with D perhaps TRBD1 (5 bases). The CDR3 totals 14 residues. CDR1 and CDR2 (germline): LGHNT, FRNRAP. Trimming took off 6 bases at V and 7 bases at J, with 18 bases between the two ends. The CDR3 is CASGLGPPLDEAFF. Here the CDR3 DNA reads TGTGCTAGTGGACTGGGACCCCCCCTGGATGAAGCTTTCTTT.

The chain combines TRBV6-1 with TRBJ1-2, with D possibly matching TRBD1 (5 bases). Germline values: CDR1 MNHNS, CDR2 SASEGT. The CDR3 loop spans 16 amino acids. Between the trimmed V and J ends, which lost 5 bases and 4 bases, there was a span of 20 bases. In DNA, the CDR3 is TGTGCCAGCAGTTTCGGACGGGATCAGGGAACCTATGGCTACACCTTC. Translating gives CASSFGRDQGTYGYTF.

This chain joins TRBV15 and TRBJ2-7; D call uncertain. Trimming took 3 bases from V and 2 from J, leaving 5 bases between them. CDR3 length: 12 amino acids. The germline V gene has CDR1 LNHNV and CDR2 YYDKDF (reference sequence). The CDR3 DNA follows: TGTGCCACCAGCAGCACCCCCTACGAGCAGTACTTC. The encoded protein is CATSSTPYEQYF.

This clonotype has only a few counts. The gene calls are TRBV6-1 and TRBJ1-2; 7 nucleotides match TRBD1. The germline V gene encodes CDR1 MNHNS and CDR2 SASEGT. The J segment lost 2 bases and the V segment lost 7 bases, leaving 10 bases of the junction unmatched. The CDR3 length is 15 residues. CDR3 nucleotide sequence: TGTGCCAGCATTCCAAGGGGGCAGGGAAACTATGGCTACACCTTC. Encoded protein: CASIPRGQGNYGYTF.

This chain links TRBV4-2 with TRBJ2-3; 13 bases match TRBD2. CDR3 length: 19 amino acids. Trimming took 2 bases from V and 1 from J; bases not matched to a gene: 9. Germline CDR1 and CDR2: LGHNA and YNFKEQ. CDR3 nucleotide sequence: TGTGCCAGCAGCCAAAGGAGACTAGCGGGGGGCTATGGCACAGATACGCAGTATTTT. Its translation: CASSQRRLAGGYGTDTQYF.

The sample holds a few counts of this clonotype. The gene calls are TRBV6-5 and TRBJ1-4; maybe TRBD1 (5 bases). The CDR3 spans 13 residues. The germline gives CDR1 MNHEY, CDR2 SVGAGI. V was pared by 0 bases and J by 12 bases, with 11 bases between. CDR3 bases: TGTGCCAGCAGTTACTCGGTCACGGGGCAACTGTTTTTT. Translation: CASSYSVTGQLFF.

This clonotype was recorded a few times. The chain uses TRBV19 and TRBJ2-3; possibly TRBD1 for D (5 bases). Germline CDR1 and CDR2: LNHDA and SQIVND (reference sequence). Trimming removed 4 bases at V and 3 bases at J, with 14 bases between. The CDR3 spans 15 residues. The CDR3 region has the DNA TGTGCCAGTAGTACCAGGGCTTTAGGGACAGATACGCAGTATTTT. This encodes CASSTRALGTDTQYF. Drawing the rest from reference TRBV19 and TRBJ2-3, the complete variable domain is DGGITQSPKYLFRKEGQNVTLSCEQNLNHDAMYWYRQDPGQGLRLIYYSQIVNDFQKGDIAEGYSVSREKKESFPLTVTSAQKNPTAFYLCASSTRALGTDTQYFGPGTRLTVL.

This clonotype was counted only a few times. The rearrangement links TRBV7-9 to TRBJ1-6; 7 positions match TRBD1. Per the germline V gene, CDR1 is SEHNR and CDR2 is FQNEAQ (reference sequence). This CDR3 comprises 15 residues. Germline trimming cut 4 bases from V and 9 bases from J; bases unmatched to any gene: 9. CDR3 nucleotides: TGTGCCAGCAGCTCCTCCGACAGGGAGGGTTCACCCCTCCACTTT. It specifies CASSSSDREGSPLHF.

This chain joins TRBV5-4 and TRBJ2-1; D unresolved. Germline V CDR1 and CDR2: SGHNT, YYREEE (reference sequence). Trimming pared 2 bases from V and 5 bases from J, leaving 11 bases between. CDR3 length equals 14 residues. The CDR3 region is CASSFGGPHNEQFF. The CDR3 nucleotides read TGTGCCAGCAGCTTCGGCGGACCGCACAATGAGCAGTTCTTC.

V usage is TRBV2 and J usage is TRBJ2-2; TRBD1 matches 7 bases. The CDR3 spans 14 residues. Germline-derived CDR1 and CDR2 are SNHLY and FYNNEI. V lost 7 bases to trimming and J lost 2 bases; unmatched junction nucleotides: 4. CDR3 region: CASNTGANTGELFF. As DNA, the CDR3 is TGTGCCAGCAACACAGGGGCAAACACCGGGGAGCTGTTTTTT.

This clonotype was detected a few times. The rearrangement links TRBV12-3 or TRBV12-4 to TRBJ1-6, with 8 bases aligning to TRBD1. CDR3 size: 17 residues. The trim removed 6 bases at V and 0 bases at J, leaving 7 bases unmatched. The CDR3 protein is CASSHRGFGSYNSPLHF. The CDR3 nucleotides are TGTGCCAGCAGCCACAGGGGGTTCGGCTCCTATAATTCACCCCTCCACTTT.

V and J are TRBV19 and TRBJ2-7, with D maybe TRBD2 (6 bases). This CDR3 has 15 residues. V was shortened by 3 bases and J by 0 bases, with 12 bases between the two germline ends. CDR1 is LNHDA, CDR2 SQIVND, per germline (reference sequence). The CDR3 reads CASSIWAGSSYEQYF. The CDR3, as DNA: TGTGCCAGTAGTATTTGGGCGGGAAGCTCCTACGAGCAGTACTTC.

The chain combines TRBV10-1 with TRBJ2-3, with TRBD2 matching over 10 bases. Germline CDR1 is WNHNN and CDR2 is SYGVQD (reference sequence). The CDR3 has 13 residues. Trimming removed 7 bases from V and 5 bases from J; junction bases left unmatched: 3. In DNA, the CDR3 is TGCGCCAGCATGGGACTAGCGAGAGATACGCAGTATTTT. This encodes CASMGLARDTQYF.

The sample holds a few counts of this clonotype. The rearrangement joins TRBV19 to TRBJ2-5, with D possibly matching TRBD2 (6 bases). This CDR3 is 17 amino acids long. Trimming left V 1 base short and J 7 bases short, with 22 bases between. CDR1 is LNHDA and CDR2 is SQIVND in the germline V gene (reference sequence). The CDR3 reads CASSIGGSSGRTGTQYF. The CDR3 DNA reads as TGTGCCAGTAGTATAGGAGGAAGTAGCGGTCGAACGGGGACCCAGTACTTC.

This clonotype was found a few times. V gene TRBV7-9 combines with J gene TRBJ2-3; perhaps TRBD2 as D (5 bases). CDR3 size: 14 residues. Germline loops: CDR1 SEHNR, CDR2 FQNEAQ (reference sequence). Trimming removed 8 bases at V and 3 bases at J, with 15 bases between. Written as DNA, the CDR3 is TGTGCCAGCCGGGGAGCGTCTTTTACAGATACGCAGTATTTT. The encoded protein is CASRGASFTDTQYF.

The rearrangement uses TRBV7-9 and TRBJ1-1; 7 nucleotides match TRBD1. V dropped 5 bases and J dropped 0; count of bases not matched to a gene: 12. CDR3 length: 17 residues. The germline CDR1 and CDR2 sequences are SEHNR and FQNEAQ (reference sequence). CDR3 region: CASSPGGTMKLNTEAFF. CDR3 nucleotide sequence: TGTGCCAGCAGCCCAGGGGGGACAATGAAGCTGAACACTGAAGCTTTCTTT. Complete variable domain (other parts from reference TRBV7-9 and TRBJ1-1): DTGVSQNPRHKITKRGQNVTFRCDPISEHNRLYWYRQTLGQGPEFLTYFQNEAQLEKSRLLSDRFSAERPKGSFSTLEIQRTEQGDSAMYLCASSPGGTMKLNTEAFFGQGTRLTVV.

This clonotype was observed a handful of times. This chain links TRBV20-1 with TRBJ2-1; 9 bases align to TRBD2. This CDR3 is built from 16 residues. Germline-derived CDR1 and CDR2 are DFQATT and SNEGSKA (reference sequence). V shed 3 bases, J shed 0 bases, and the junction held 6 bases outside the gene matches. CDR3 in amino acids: CSASSREGSSYNEQFF. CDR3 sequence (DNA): TGCAGTGCTAGTTCGCGGGAGGGGAGCTCCTACAATGAGCAGTTCTTC.

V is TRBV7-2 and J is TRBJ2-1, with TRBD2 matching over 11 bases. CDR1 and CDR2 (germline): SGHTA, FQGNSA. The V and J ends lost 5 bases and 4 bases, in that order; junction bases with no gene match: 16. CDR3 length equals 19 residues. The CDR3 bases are TGTGCCAGCAGCCCCCACAGACTAGCGGGAAGGGTTGGATACAATGAGCAGTTCTTC. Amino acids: CASSPHRLAGRVGYNEQFF.

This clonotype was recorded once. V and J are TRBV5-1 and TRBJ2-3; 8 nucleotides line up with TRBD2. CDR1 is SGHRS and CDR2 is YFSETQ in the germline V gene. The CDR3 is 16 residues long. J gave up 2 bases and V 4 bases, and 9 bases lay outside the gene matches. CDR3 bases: TGCGCCAGCAGCCTCGGATTGCGGGGGGTCACAGATACGCAGTATTTT. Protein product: CASSLGLRGVTDTQYF.